Listed below are T cell receptor beta chains from one sample, sequenced in a study of tumour-infiltrating T cells in Burkitt lymphoma. Method: immunoSEQ multiplex PCR; TCRdb's copy keeps in-frame clones and lacks some. The sample gives about 1,600 clones, roughly 17% of which show up once; 8.9% is in the top ten. Sequencing was performed on tumor tissue. The receptors shown here come from a human donor with diffuse large B-cell lymphoma. Each CDR3 is given without its conserved first and last residue.

v_gene,j_gene,CDR3aa
TRBV7-9,TRBJ1-1,ASRRSKAEAF
TRBV19,TRBJ2-7,ASSIGGGNEQY
TRBV28,TRBJ2-7,ASSLSGFSYEQY
TRBV5-1,TRBJ1-1,ASSLRVNTEAF
TRBV6-1,TRBJ2-5,ASSEALLREETQY
TRBV7-3,TRBJ2-1,ASSRRDRGRIHEQF
TRBV5-6,TRBJ1-3,ASSLDSVRNTIY
TRBV6-5,TRBJ1-2,ASSYGAANYGYT
TRBV19,TRBJ2-6,ASLGTAKSGANVLT
TRBV19,TRBJ2-7,ASRLGTGGSYEQY
TRBV16,TRBJ1-5,ASSQSAASYSNQPQH
TRBV6-5,TRBJ2-5,ASSYSPSGYQETQY
TRBV7-2,TRBJ1-2,ASSSDRPPGGYT
TRBV27,TRBJ1-2,ASSLSGQGNYGYT
TRBV7-2,TRBJ2-7,ASSVDRSYEQY
TRBV6-6,TRBJ1-1,ASRLQGNTEAF
TRBV7-3,TRBJ2-4,ASSPSGGAKNIQY
TRBV6-6,TRBJ2-1,ASSYVVGGSGKQF
TRBV28,TRBJ2-3,ASSRLAGGLTDTQY
TRBV6-5,TRBJ2-7,ASSTHSYEQY
TRBV7-9,TRBJ1-4,ASSPGGTNEKLF
TRBV6-5,TRBJ1-1,ASRMDREHAF
TRBV19,TRBJ1-2,ASSMSLIGNYGYT
TRBV7-2,TRBJ2-1,ASSLGTGEQF
TRBV10-3,TRBJ2-3,AIRTTSGGADTQY